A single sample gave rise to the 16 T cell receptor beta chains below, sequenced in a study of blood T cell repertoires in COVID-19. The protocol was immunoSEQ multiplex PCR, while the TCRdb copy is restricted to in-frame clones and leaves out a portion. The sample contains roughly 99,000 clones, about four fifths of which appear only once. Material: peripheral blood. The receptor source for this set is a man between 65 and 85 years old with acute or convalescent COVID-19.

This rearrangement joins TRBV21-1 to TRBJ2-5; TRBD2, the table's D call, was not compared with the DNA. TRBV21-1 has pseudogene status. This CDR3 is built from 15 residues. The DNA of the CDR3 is TGTGCCAGCAGGACTAGCGGGGGGGCCTGTGAGACCCAGTACTTC. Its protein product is CASRTSGGACETQYF.

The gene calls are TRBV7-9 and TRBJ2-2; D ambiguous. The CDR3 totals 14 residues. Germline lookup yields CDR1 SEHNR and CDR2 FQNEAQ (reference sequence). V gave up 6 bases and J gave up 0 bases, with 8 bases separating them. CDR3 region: CASRYETNTGELFF. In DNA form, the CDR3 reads TGTGCCAGCAGATATGAGACGAACACCGGGGAGCTGTTTTTT.

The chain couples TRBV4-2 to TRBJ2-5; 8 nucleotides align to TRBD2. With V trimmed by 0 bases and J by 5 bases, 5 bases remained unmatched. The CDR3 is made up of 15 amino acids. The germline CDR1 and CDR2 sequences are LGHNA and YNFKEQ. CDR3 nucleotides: TGTGCCAGCAGCCAAGATACGGGGGGGCATGAGACCCAGTACTTC. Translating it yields CASSQDTGGHETQYF.

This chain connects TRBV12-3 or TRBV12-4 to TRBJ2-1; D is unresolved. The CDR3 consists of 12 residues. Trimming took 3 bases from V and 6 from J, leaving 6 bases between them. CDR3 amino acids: CASSFSPNEQFF. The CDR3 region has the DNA TGTGCCAGCAGTTTTAGTCCCAATGAGCAGTTCTTC.

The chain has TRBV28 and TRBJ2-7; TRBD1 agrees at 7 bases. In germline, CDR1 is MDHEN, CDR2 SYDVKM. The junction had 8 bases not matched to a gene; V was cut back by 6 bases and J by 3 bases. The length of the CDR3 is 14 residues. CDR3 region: CASSTTGPLYEQYF. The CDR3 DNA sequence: TGTGCCAGCAGCACGACAGGGCCCCTCTACGAGCAGTACTTC. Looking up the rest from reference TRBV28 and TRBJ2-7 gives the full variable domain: DVKVTQSSRYLVKRTGEKVFLECVQDMDHENMFWYRQDPGLGLRLIYFSYDVKMKEKGDIPEGYSVSREKKERFSLILESASTNQTSMYLCASSTTGPLYEQYFGPGTRLTVT.

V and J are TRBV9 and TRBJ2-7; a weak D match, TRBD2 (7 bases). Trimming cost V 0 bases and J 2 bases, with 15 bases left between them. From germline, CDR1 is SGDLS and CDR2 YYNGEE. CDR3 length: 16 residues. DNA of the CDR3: TGTGCCAGCAGCGTAGATTGGGGGGGCTCCGCCTACGAGCAGTACTTC. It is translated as CASSVDWGGSAYEQYF.

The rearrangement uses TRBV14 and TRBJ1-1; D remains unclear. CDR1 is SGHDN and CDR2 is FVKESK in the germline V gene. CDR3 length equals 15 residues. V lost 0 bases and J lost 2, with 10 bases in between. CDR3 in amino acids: CASSQDITVNTEAFF. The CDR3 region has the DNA TGTGCCAGCAGCCAAGATATCACGGTTAACACTGAAGCTTTCTTT.

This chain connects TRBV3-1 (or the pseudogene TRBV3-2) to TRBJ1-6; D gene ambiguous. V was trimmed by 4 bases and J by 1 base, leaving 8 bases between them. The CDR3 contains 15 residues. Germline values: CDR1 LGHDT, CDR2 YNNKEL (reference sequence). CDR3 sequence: CASSRAVSYNSPLHF. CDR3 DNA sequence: TGTGCCAGCAGCCGAGCGGTATCCTATAATTCACCCCTCCACTTT.

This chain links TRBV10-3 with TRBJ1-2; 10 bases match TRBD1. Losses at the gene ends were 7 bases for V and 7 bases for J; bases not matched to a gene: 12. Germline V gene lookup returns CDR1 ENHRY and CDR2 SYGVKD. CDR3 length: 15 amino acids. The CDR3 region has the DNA TGTGCCATCAAAGGGCAGGGACAGGGGATTTTTGGCTACACCTTC. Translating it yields CAIKGQGQGIFGYTF.

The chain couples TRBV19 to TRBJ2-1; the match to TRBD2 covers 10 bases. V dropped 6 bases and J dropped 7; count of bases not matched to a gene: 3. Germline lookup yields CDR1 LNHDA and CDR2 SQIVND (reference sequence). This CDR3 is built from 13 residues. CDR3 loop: CASRLAGRNEQFF. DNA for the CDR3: TGTGCCAGTAGACTAGCGGGGAGAAATGAGCAGTTCTTC.

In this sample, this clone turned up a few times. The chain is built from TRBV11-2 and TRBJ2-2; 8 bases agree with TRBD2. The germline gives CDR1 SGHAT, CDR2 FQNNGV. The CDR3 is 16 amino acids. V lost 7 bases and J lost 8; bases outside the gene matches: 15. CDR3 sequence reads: CASTRGAGGGRGELFF. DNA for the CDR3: TGTGCCAGCACCCGAGGAGCCGGGGGGGGGCGAGGGGAGCTGTTTTTT.

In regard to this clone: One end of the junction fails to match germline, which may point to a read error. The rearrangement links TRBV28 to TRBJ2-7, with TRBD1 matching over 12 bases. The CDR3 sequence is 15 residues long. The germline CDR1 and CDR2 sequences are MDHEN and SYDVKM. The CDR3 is CASSLPGQGASLAHF. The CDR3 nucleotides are TGTGCCAGCAGTTTGCCGGGACAGGGGGCCTCTCTAGCGCACTTC.

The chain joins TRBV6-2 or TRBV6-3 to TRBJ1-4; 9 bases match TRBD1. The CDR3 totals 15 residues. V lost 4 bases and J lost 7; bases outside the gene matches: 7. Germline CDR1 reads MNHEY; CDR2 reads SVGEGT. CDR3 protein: CASSSTRDRAEKLFF. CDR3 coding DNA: TGTGCCAGCAGTTCCACCCGGGACAGGGCTGAAAAACTGTTTTTT.

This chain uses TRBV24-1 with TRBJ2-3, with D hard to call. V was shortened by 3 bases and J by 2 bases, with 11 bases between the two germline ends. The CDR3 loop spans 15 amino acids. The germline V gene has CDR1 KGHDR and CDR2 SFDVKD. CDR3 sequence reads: CATSDGQSFTDTQYF. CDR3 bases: TGTGCCACCAGTGATGGGCAGAGTTTCACAGATACGCAGTATTTT.

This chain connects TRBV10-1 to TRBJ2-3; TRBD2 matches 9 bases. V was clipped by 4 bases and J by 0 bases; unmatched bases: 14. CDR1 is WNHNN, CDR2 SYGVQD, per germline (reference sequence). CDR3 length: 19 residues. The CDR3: CASSGGLAGGLRSTDTQYF. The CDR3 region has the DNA TGCGCCAGCAGTGGGGGACTCGCGGGGGGGCTTCGTAGCACAGATACGCAGTATTTT.

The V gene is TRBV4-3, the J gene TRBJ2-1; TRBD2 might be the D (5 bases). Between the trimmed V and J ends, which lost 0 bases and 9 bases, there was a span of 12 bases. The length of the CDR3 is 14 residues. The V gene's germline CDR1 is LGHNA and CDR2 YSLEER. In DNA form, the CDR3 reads TGCGCCAGCAGCCAAGAAATTGGGAGCGGTGAGCAGTTCTTC. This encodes CASSQEIGSGEQFF.